One and the same sample provided the 16 T cell receptor beta chains below, sequenced in a study of T-cell memory formation after mild COVID-19. Using its own MiXCR run on the 5' RACE reads, TCRdb lists one record per CDR3 protein. The sample has some 280,000 distinct CDR3 sequences, about 17% seen once; the top ten hold 23%. The sample comprised PBMCs or a T cell subset sorted from them (not recorded which). These receptors came from a man younger than 35 who had mild COVID-19 (a few samples of this study predate the infection). Cell type and time point are not known.

This clonotype was counted only a few times. The chain recombines TRBV7-2 with TRBJ2-1; the D is unclear. V was cut by 4 bases and J by 1 base, with 11 bases left in between. The germline gives CDR1 SGHTA, CDR2 FQGNSA. The CDR3 totals 15 residues. In DNA form, the CDR3 reads TGTGCCAGCAGCTCCCGTCCCACATCCTACAATGAGCAGTTCTTC. Translating gives CASSSRPTSYNEQFF.

The gene calls are TRBV7-2 and TRBJ1-5; 7 positions match TRBD1. Germline CDR1 is SGHTA and CDR2 is FQGNSA. The CDR3 loop spans 15 amino acids. With V trimmed by 3 bases and J by 3 bases, 5 bases remained unmatched. This CDR3 reads CASSFEQGLNQPQHF. The CDR3 DNA is TGTGCCAGCAGCTTCGAACAGGGGCTCAATCAGCCCCAGCATTTT.

For this clonotype: Because the CDR3's place on the DNA is in doubt, the DNA is left out and the CDR3 is given as listed by TCRdb. The chain carries TRBV25-1 and TRBJ2-3. The CDR3 sequence runs 12 residues, both termini included. Germline loops: CDR1 MGHDK, CDR2 SYGVNS. CDR3 sequence reads: CASSTSTRTQYF.

DNA of the CDR3: TGCAGTGCTCCTGTCGGGGGGGAAGGGCCACCCCTCCACTTT. Its translation: CSAPVGGEGPPLHF. The chain has TRBV20-1 and TRBJ1-6; a weak D match, TRBD1 (5 bases). Deletions cut 5 bases from V and 11 bases from J, with 19 bases between. CDR3 length equals 14 residues. Germline lookup yields CDR1 DFQATT and CDR2 SNEGSKA (reference sequence).

This chain uses TRBV20-1 with TRBJ2-7; the D gene is possibly TRBD2 (6 bases). Trimming pared 1 base from V and 3 bases from J, leaving 10 bases between. Germline loops: CDR1 DFQATT, CDR2 SNEGSKA (reference sequence). The CDR3 covers 13 residues. The CDR3 sequence is CSARAGTGYEQYV. CDR3 coding DNA: TGCAGTGCTAGAGCCGGGACTGGCTACGAGCAGTACGTC.

This clonotype was found a few times. The chain recombines TRBV5-1 with TRBJ1-6; no reliable D call. Between the trimmed V and J ends, which lost 4 bases and 0 bases, there was a span of 8 bases. This CDR3 contains 15 residues. The germline V gene encodes CDR1 SGHRS and CDR2 YFSETQ. This CDR3 is CASSRSSSYNSPLHF. CDR3 in DNA: TGCGCCAGCAGCAGGAGTAGCTCCTATAATTCACCCCTCCACTTT.

This clonotype was counted between two and nine times. V is TRBV5-5 and J is TRBJ2-1; no reliable D call. V lost 3 bases, J lost 8 bases, and 9 bases lay in between. Germline V CDR1 and CDR2: SGHKS, YYEKEE (reference sequence). This CDR3 region has 12 residues. CDR3 in DNA: TGTGCCAGCAGCTATAGGATCGATGAGCAGTTCTTC. This codes for CASSYRIDEQFF.

This chain links TRBV2 with TRBJ1-5; D perhaps matches TRBD1 (5 bases). The CDR3 runs to 13 residues. Germline V lookup: CDR1 SNHLY, CDR2 FYNNEI. V was cut by 3 bases and J by 4 bases, with 7 bases left in between. Written as DNA, the CDR3 is TGTGCCAGCAGTGATACAGGAAATCAGCCCCAGCATTTT. It codes for CASSDTGNQPQHF.

The V and J genes are TRBV10-3 and TRBJ2-5, with 8 bases aligning to TRBD1. Germline assignment: CDR1 ENHRY and CDR2 SYGVKD. After removal of 4 bases from V and 4 bases from J, the junction contained 8 bases not matched to a gene. The CDR3 spans 15 residues. The CDR3 spells CAISGTGQGGETQYF. In DNA form, the CDR3 reads TGTGCCATCAGTGGGACCGGACAGGGCGGAGAGACCCAGTACTTC.

This clonotype was seen only a few times. The chain recombines TRBV9 with TRBJ1-6, with D possibly being TRBD1 (5 bases). In germline, CDR1 is SGDLS, CDR2 YYNGEE. The ends were cut back, 3 bases at V and 7 bases at J, with 17 bases in the middle. This CDR3 has 16 residues. CDR3 region: CASSARLEGWNSPLHF. The CDR3 DNA reads as TGTGCCAGCAGCGCGAGGCTGGAGGGGTGGAATTCACCCCTCCACTTT.

The CDR3 nucleotides are TGTGCCAGCAGCTTAGTACAGGCAGATACGCAGTATTTT. Protein sequence: CASSLVQADTQYF. J is TRBJ2-3 and V is TRBV11-2; the D gene is possibly TRBD1 (5 bases). This CDR3 is 13 amino acids long. V shed 1 base and J shed 4 bases, with 6 bases lying between them. CDR1 and CDR2 (germline): SGHAT, FQNNGV.

This rearrangement joins TRBV10-2 to TRBJ1-1; a possible D gene is TRBD1 (6 bases). Germline CDR1 reads WSHSY; CDR2 reads SAAADI. V lost 4 bases, J lost 1 base, and 7 bases lay in between. The CDR3 sequence is 13 residues long. The DNA of the CDR3 is TGCGCCAGCAGTGGACAGGCGAACACTGAAGCTTTCTTT. Translated, it gives CASSGQANTEAFF.

This clonotype was picked up many times. The chain couples TRBV7-2 to TRBJ2-1; D perhaps matches TRBD1 (5 bases). In germline, CDR1 is SGHTA, CDR2 FQGNSA. This CDR3 spans 12 amino acids. V lost 4 bases to trimming and J lost 10 bases, with 11 bases between them. This CDR3 is CASSSSWGEQFF. The DNA for the CDR3 is TGTGCCAGCAGCTCCTCGTGGGGCGAGCAGTTCTTC.

This clonotype appeared a few times. V and J are TRBV7-8 and TRBJ1-2; the D is unclear. Germline loops: CDR1 SGHVS, CDR2 FQNEAQ. This CDR3 has 12 residues. The V and J ends lost 0 bases and 7 bases respectively, with 6 bases between them. The CDR3 reads CASSLAGFGYTF. The CDR3 nucleotides are TGTGCCAGCAGCTTAGCAGGGTTTGGCTACACCTTC.

This rearrangement joins TRBV6-2 or TRBV6-3 to TRBJ1-6; 7 bases line up with TRBD1. Germline-derived CDR1 and CDR2 are MNHEY and SVGEGT. The length of the CDR3 is 12 residues. J lost 10 bases, V lost 4 bases, and 1 base had no gene match. The CDR3: CASSWDRSPLHF. In DNA form, the CDR3 reads TGTGCCAGCAGTTGGGACAGATCACCCCTCCACTTT.

This clonotype was counted a few times. The chain carries TRBV7-9 and TRBJ2-1, with D unclear. The CDR3 sequence is 14 residues long. V was trimmed by 1 base and J by 3 bases, leaving 7 bases between them. Germline V gives CDR1 SEHNR, CDR2 FQNEAQ (reference sequence). CDR3 DNA sequence: TGTGCCAGCAGCTTAGGACCGAACTACAATGAGCAGTTCTTC. This codes for CASSLGPNYNEQFF.